This T cell receptor (beta chain) was identified during a study of tumor and adjacent non-tumor tissue in lung cancer. Study details: There were around 11 adenocarcinoma, a couple of squamous cell carcinoma and 1 small cell lung cancer cases.

No cell sorting was done before RNA was extracted from the tissue. Turning to this clonotype: Possible read error: a much larger clone is one base away.

Three rounds of nested PCR, following a modified ARM-PCR protocol, produced the TCRbeta library. TCRdb reanalysed the multiplex PCR reads using MiXCR and keeps one entry per CDR3 protein. The sample has more than 90,000 distinct CDR3 sequences; about 66% are singletons. This sequence originates from a man in his sixties with non-small cell lung cancer. The sequencing input was lung tumor tissue.

CDR3 sequence (DNA): TGTGCCAGCAGCCCCCCGCGGCAACTATACAGTGAGCAGTTCTTC. Its protein product is CASSPPRQLYSEQFF. This sequence joins TRBV7-9 and TRBJ2-1; D not resolved. The CDR3 is 15 amino acids. The V gene's germline CDR1 is SEHNR and CDR2 FQNEAQ (reference sequence).